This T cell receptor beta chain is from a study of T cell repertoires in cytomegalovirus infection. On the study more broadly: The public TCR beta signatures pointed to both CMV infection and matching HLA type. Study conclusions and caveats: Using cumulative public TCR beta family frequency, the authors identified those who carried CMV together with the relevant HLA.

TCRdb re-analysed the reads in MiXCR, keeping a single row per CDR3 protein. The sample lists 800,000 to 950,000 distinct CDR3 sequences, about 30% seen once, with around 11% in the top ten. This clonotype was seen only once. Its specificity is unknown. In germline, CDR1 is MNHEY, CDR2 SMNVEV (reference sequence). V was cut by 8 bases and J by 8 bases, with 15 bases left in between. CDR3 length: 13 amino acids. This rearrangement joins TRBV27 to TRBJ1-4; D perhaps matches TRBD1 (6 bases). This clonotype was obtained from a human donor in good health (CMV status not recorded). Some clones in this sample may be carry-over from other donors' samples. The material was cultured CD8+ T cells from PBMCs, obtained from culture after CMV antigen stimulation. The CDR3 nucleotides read TGTGCCAGCGCCTTCCCTGGGGGCGAAAAACTGTTTTTT. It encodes CASAFPGGEKLFF.